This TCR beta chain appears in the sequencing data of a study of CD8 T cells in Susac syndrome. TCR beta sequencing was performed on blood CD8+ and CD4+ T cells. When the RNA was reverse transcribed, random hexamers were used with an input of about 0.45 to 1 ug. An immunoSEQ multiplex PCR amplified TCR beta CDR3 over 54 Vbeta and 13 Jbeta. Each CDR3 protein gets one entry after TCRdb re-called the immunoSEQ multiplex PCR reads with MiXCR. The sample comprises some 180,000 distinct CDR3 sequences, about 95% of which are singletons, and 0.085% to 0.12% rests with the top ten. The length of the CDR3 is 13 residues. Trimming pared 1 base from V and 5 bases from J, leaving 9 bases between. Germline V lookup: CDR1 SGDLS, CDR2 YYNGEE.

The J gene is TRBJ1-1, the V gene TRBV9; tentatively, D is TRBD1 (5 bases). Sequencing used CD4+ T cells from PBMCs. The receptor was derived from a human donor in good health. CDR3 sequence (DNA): TGTGCCAGCAGCGTACAGGGAGCTACTGAAGCTTTCTTT. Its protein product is CASSVQGATEAFF.